A single sample gave rise to the 17 T cell receptor beta chains below, sequenced in a study of coeliac disease. For these TCRs, the target antigens are not known. Study-wide findings and caveats: Active celiac intraepithelial and lamina propria samples had lower TRB and TRG clonality than control samples.

TCRdb's copy holds only in-frame clones and misses some; the assay was immunoSEQ multiplex PCR. The data contain 2,500 to 3,000 clones, roughly half of them singletons. Source material: intraepithelial lymphocytes from the gut. The receptors originated from a man aged 50-59 years with active celiac disease.

The chain uses TRBV6-5 and TRBJ2-5; possibly TRBD1 for D (6 bases). There are 15 residues in the CDR3. CDR1 and CDR2 (germline): MNHEY, SVGAGI. V lost 0 bases and J 4 bases, leaving 12 bases between the germline ends. The CDR3 nucleotides are TGTGCCAGCAGTTACTCGATAACAGGGCCAGAGACCCAGTACTTC. This gives the protein CASSYSITGPETQYF.

Only one count was recorded for this clone. The CDR3 region has the DNA TGTGCCAGCAGCTTAAGGGCAGGGATCGGCGGGGAGCTGTTTTTT. This gives the protein CASSLRAGIGGELFF. This chain connects TRBV11-1 to TRBJ2-2, with D possibly being TRBD1 (5 bases). This CDR3 has 15 amino acids. Germline loops: CDR1 SGHAT, CDR2 FQDESV (reference sequence). Deletions cut 2 bases from V and 7 bases from J, with 14 bases between.

This clone appeared a few times. The chain couples TRBV4-1 to TRBJ2-2; no definite D call. The germline V gene encodes CDR1 MGHRA and CDR2 YSYEKL. The length of the CDR3 is 15 residues. The germline V and J ends were trimmed by 1 base and 1 base, with 7 bases remaining between them. The CDR3 nucleotides are TGCGCCAGCAGCCAAGTAACAGTGAACACCGGGGAGCTGTTTTTT. It translates to CASSQVTVNTGELFF.

CDR3 sequence (DNA): TGTGCCAGCAGTGCTAGCGGCCAAGAGACCCAGTACTTC. Translation: CASSASGQETQYF. The V gene is TRBV2, the J gene TRBJ2-5, with 7 bases matching TRBD2. The CDR3 extends over 13 amino acids. V lost 4 bases to trimming and J lost 1 base; unmatched junction nucleotides: 0. The germline CDR1 and CDR2 sequences are SNHLY and FYNNEI.

This clone was counted between two and nine times. The V gene is TRBV2, the J gene TRBJ2-7, with 11 bases that match TRBD2. CDR1 and CDR2 from the germline V gene are SNHLY and FYNNEI. V shed 4 bases and J 2 bases; nucleotides not matched to a gene: 10. The length of the CDR3 is 17 residues. The CDR3 protein is CASSVHLAGGPTYEQYF. The DNA for the CDR3 is TGTGCCAGCAGTGTTCATCTAGCGGGGGGCCCCACCTACGAGCAGTACTTC.

V usage is TRBV6-1 and J usage is TRBJ2-7; 9 bases are shared with TRBD2. CDR1 MNHNS and CDR2 SASEGT come from the germline V gene. With V trimmed by 10 bases and J by 4 bases, 5 bases remained unmatched. The CDR3 is 12 residues long. CDR3 bases: TGTGCCACCACTAGCGGGCCTTACGAGCAGTACGTC. Residues: CATTSGPYEQYV.

By share of the sample, this clone is medium-sized (0.01 to 0.1%). This chain connects TRBV9 to TRBJ1-4; 7 bases line up with TRBD1. The CDR3 totals 14 residues. CDR1 and CDR2 from the germline V gene are SGDLS and YYNGEE. Trimming at V came to 4 bases and at J to 7 bases, leaving 7 bases not matched to a gene. CDR3 nucleotides: TGTGCCAGCAGCTCCGGGACAGTCGGTGAAAAACTGTTTTTT. This codes for CASSSGTVGEKLFF.

This clone is labeled medium-sized. The V call is TRBV27, the J call TRBJ2-6; D not certain. In germline, CDR1 is MNHEY, CDR2 SMNVEV (reference sequence). The CDR3 runs 13 residues. With 7 bases removed from V and 1 base from J, the gap between germline ends came to 5 bases. The CDR3 here is CASTTSGANVLTF. In DNA form, the CDR3 reads TGTGCCAGCACCACATCTGGGGCCAACGTCCTGACTTTC.

This clone was seen more than once but under ten times. The chain joins TRBV9 to TRBJ1-4; D is unclear. Per germline, CDR1 SGDLS and CDR2 YYNGEE. The CDR3 is 12 amino acids. Trimming removed 4 bases from V and 8 bases from J, with 9 bases in between. CDR3 region: CASSPGGEKLFF. The CDR3 DNA reads as TGTGCCAGCAGCCCCGGCGGGGAAAAACTGTTTTTT.

The chain is built from TRBV5-1 and TRBJ2-5; TRBD2 matches 10 bases. The J segment lost 5 bases and the V segment lost 3 bases, leaving 7 bases of the junction unmatched. Germline V lookup: CDR1 SGHRS, CDR2 YFSETQ. CDR3 length: 15 amino acids. CDR3 amino acids: CASSSGLAAGETQYF. The CDR3 DNA reads TGCGCCAGCAGCTCCGGACTAGCGGCGGGGGAGACCCAGTACTTC.

This CDR3 reads CASSPLAGGLTDTQYF. The CDR3 nucleotides read TGTGCCAGCAGTCCCCTCGCAGGGGGCCTCACAGATACGCAGTATTTT. The chain joins TRBV27 to TRBJ2-3; 8 positions match TRBD1. The germline V gene has CDR1 MNHEY and CDR2 SMNVEV (reference sequence). Germline trimming cut 5 bases from V and 2 bases from J; bases unmatched to any gene: 9. The CDR3 has 16 amino acids.

The chain uses TRBV11-2 and TRBJ2-7; D possibly corresponds to TRBD2 (5 bases). Germline CDR1 is SGHAT and CDR2 is FQNNGV. The CDR3 spans 13 residues. Trimming removed 6 bases from V and 6 bases from J, with 15 bases in between. The CDR3 DNA follows: TGTGCCAGCAGACTAGACGGCTGGGGCGAGCAGTACTTC. Amino acid sequence: CASRLDGWGEQYF.

This clone has just a few counts. The chain uses TRBV2 and TRBJ2-1, with 10 nucleotides matching TRBD2. Germline trimming cut 1 base from V and 7 bases from J; bases unmatched to any gene: 4. Germline V gives CDR1 SNHLY, CDR2 FYNNEI. This CDR3 has 15 amino acids. This chain's CDR3 is CASSEVSGGRNEQFF. In nucleotides, the CDR3 is TGTGCCAGCAGTGAAGTTAGCGGGGGGAGGAATGAGCAGTTCTTC.

The V and J genes are TRBV14 and TRBJ2-1, with D hard to call. With 3 bases removed from V and 4 bases from J, the gap between germline ends came to 4 bases. Germline loops: CDR1 SGHDN, CDR2 FVKESK. CDR3 length: 12 amino acids. The CDR3 region has the DNA TGTGCCAGCAGCCAGCGGTACAATGAGCAGTTCTTC. Its protein is CASSQRYNEQFF.

The genes are TRBV11-1 and TRBJ1-2, with D uncertain. Per the germline V gene, CDR1 is SGHAT and CDR2 is FQDESV (reference sequence). The length of the CDR3 is 14 residues. Trimming removed 1 base from V and 2 bases from J, with 8 bases in between. The CDR3 DNA is TGTGCCAGCAGCTTAGGGGCCAACAACTATGGCTACACCTTC. It codes for CASSLGANNYGYTF.

By share of the sample, this clone is large (0.1 to 1%). This sequence joins TRBV7-9 and TRBJ1-2; D gene uncertain. V lost 3 bases, J lost 5 bases, and 10 bases lay in between. CDR3 length: 13 amino acids. Germline V CDR1 and CDR2: SEHNR, FQNEAQ (reference sequence). The CDR3 protein is CASSLSSEYGYTF. CDR3 DNA sequence: TGTGCCAGCAGCTTGAGCAGCGAATATGGCTACACCTTC.

This clone is categorized as medium-sized. The chain combines TRBV11-3 with TRBJ2-2; D may be TRBD2 (5 bases). V was cut by 2 bases and J by 4 bases, with 8 bases left in between. Germline loops: CDR1 SGHNT, CDR2 YENEEA. There are 14 residues in the CDR3. The CDR3 reads CASSLWGATGELFF. CDR3 nucleotides: TGTGCCAGCAGCTTATGGGGAGCCACCGGGGAGCTGTTTTTT.